This is a list of T cell receptor beta chains from one sample in a study of technical replicates of blood from several donors. Clones were read by immunoSEQ multiplex PCR, and TCRdb kept only the in-frame ones, dropping some. Of 80,000 to 100,000 clones listed, around 95% are singletons. Sequenced sample: T cells isolated from PBMCs. Receptors were obtained from a human donor in good health. The CDR3 runs from the conserved cysteine through the conserved F or W. A D gene is named only where the DNA matches it firmly. Size is stated for part of the rows, as once, few or many counts, or as a class when the clone is expanded.

J gene,clone size,D gene,V gene,CDR3 protein,CDR3 DNA
TRBJ1-1,NA,NA,TRBV30,CAWKDETANTEAFF,TGTGCCTGGAAAGATGAGACAGCGAACACTGAAGCTTTCTTT
TRBJ2-3,NA,TRBD2,TRBV6-6,CASRWTSGTDTQYF,TGTGCCAGCAGATGGACTAGCGGCACAGATACGCAGTATTTT
TRBJ2-1,NA,NA,TRBV9,CASSVGPADNEQFF,TGTGCCAGCAGCGTTGGGCCAGCAGACAATGAGCAGTTCTTC
TRBJ2-5,NA,TRBD2,TRBV2,CASRLALAGVQETQYF,TGTGCCAGCAGATTGGCCCTAGCGGGAGTCCAAGAGACCCAGTACTTC
TRBJ1-5,NA,NA,TRBV27,CASRPLGGESPQHF,TGTGCCAGCAGGCCACTTGGGGGGGAGTCTCCCCAGCATTTT
TRBJ1-5,NA,TRBD1,TRBV6-1,CASSEHPSTGGNQPQHF,TGTGCCAGCAGTGAACATCCCTCGACAGGGGGCAATCAGCCCCAGCATTTT
TRBJ2-3,NA,TRBD2,TRBV2,CASSRLAGASTDTQYF,TGTGCCAGCAGTCGTCTAGCGGGGGCCAGCACAGATACGCAGTATTTT
TRBJ2-1,NA,TRBD2,TRBV4-1,CASSQSGLAGRYNEQFF,TGCGCCAGCAGCCAATCGGGACTAGCGGGAAGATACAATGAGCAGTTCTTC
TRBJ2-3,NA,NA,TRBV18,CASSPNLYPTDTQYF,TGTGCCAGCTCACCAAATCTATATCCCACAGATACGCAGTATTTT
TRBJ1-5,NA,TRBD1,TRBV11-2,CASSLDRLTGDSNQPQHF,TGTGCCAGCAGCTTAGATCGGCTGACAGGGGATAGCAATCAGCCCCAGCATTTT
TRBJ2-5,NA,NA,TRBV5-1,CASSFNTGGEETQYF,TGCGCCAGCAGCTTCAATACAGGGGGGGAAGAGACCCAGTACTTC
TRBJ1-1,NA,TRBD1,TRBV6-1,CASSFTGVRTEAFF,TGTGCCAGCAGTTTTACAGGGGTAAGGACTGAAGCTTTCTTT
TRBJ1-2,NA,TRBD1,TRBV18,CASSPTRAVTGGQRNYGYTF,TGTGCCAGCTCACCAACTCGCGCCGTCACAGGGGGCCAGCGAAACTATGGCTACACCTTC
TRBJ2-1,NA,NA,TRBV12-1,CASSSKERGHLLEQFF,TGTGCCAGCAGCTCCAAGGAGCGGGGACACCTCCTGGAGCAGTTCTTC
TRBJ2-7,NA,NA,TRBV7-9,CASSLVTGDEQYF,TGTGCCAGCAGCTTAGTCACGGGGGACGAGCAGTACTTC
TRBJ1-4,NA,NA,TRBV13,CASSSPASNEKLFF,TGTGCCAGCAGCTCCCCAGCGTCGAATGAAAAACTGTTTTTT
TRBJ1-5,NA,NA,TRBV4-1,CASSLRSGRDDQPQHF,TGCGCCAGCAGCCTCCGATCGGGCAGGGATGATCAGCCCCAGCATTTT
TRBJ2-6,NA,NA,TRBV7-8,CASSLGVAGFSGANVLTF,TGTGCCAGCAGCTTAGGGGTGGCGGGGTTCTCTGGGGCCAACGTCCTGACTTTC
TRBJ2-1,NA,TRBD2,TRBV27,CASSLEGTSGHNEQFF,TGTGCCAGCAGTTTAGAAGGGACTAGCGGCCACAATGAGCAGTTCTTC
TRBJ1-5,NA,NA,TRBV27,CASSFTGSNQPQHF,TGTGCCAGCAGTTTTACAGGTAGCAATCAGCCCCAGCATTTT
TRBJ2-4,NA,NA,TRBV25-1,CASSDTQAGNIQYF,TGTGCCAGCAGTGATACCCAGGCGGGAAACATTCAGTACTTC
TRBJ2-1,NA,TRBD1,TRBV30,CAWSRDSYNEQFF,TGTGCCTGGAGTCGGGACAGCTACAATGAGCAGTTCTTC
TRBJ2-2,NA,NA,TRBV7-3,CASSYGHSYTGELFF,TGTGCCAGCAGTTATGGACACAGCTACACCGGGGAGCTGTTTTTT
TRBJ1-6,NA,TRBD1,TRBV5-6,CASSPGTGGSPLHF,TGTGCCAGCAGCCCTGGGACAGGGGGCTCACCCCTCCACTTT
TRBJ1-2,once,NA,TRBV5-1,CASSLSRTNNYGYTF,TGCGCCAGCAGCTTGAGCAGGACTAATAACTATGGCTACACCTTC
TRBJ1-2,once,NA,TRBV18,CASSPGTAFYGYTF,TGTGCCAGCTCACCAGGTACAGCTTTCTATGGCTACACCTTC
TRBJ2-7,NA,NA,TRBV7-9,CASSLVGVAEYEQYF,TGTGCCAGCAGCTTAGTGGGGGTAGCGGAATACGAGCAGTACTTC
TRBJ2-5,NA,NA,TRBV11-1,CASSRGGATETQYF,TGTGCCAGCAGCAGGGGGGGCGCCACGGAGACCCAGTACTTC
TRBJ2-5,NA,TRBD1,TRBV29-1,CSVNEGGPETQYF,TGCAGCGTTAACGAAGGGGGCCCAGAGACCCAGTACTTC
TRBJ2-7,NA,NA,TRBV7-2,CASSLATGSGYEQYF,TGTGCCAGCAGCTTAGCTACGGGATCGGGTTACGAGCAGTACTTC
TRBJ2-7,NA,NA,TRBV4-1,CASSQDDAGGFPYEQYF,TGCGCCAGCAGCCAAGATGATGCTGGGGGCTTCCCCTACGAGCAGTACTTC
TRBJ1-5,NA,NA,TRBV11-2,CASSLDRQVNQPQHF,TGTGCCAGCAGCTTAGATAGACAGGTCAATCAGCCCCAGCATTTT
TRBJ2-1,once,NA,TRBV5-6,CASSVQGNNEQFF,TGTGCCAGCAGCGTCCAGGGGAACAATGAGCAGTTCTTC
TRBJ2-2,NA,NA,TRBV12-2,CASRSDTRSPNTGELFF,TGTGCAAGTCGCTCCGACACTAGATCCCCCAACACCGGGGAGCTGTTTTTT
TRBJ1-4,NA,NA,TRBV7-7,CASPWKPGEKLFF,TGTGCCAGCCCATGGAAGCCAGGAGAAAAACTGTTTTTT
TRBJ2-1,NA,TRBD2,TRBV10-1,CASSGTSPGNEQFF,TGCGCCAGCAGCGGGACTAGTCCCGGCAATGAGCAGTTCTTC
TRBJ1-2,NA,NA,TRBV27,CASSIRGGLGYTF,TGTGCCAGCAGTATCCGAGGGGGTTTGGGCTACACCTTC
TRBJ2-5,NA,TRBD1,TRBV9,CASSEGQGRLQTQYF,TGTGCCAGCAGCGAGGGACAGGGAAGACTTCAGACCCAGTACTTC
TRBJ2-1,NA,TRBD2,TRBV4-2,CASSQEISGASGANEQFF,TGTGCCAGCAGCCAAGAAATTAGCGGGGCATCCGGAGCCAATGAGCAGTTCTTC
TRBJ1-1,NA,NA,TRBV6-6,CASSYSPPSGNTEAFF,TGTGCCAGCAGTTACTCGCCGCCATCGGGAAACACTGAAGCTTTCTTT
TRBJ2-3,NA,TRBD2,TRBV5-6,CASSLPGLAGTDTQYF,TGTGCCAGCAGCTTGCCAGGACTAGCGGGAACAGATACGCAGTATTTT
TRBJ2-7,NA,NA,TRBV5-5,CASSLVTRSSYEQYF,TGTGCCAGCAGCTTGGTTACCAGAAGCTCCTACGAGCAGTACTTC
TRBJ2-1,NA,NA,TRBV4-1,CASSQSGSYNEQFF,TGCGCCAGCAGCCAGAGCGGTTCCTACAATGAGCAGTTCTTC
TRBJ1-4,NA,TRBD1,TRBV7-9,CASSLGQGGEKLFF,TGTGCCAGCAGCTTAGGACAGGGTGGGGAAAAACTGTTTTTT
TRBJ2-1,NA,TRBD2,TRBV6-5,CASASRGGPGDEQFF,TGTGCCAGCGCTTCGCGGGGAGGGCCTGGTGATGAGCAGTTCTTC
TRBJ2-1,NA,TRBD2,TRBV2,CASSGGTDEQFF,TGTGCCAGCAGCGGGGGGACCGATGAGCAGTTCTTC
TRBJ1-2,NA,NA,TRBV9,CASSVGGSNYGYTF,TGTGCCAGCAGCGTAGGGGGCAGCAACTATGGCTACACCTTC
TRBJ2-7,NA,NA,TRBV29-1,CSVAPALGYEQYF,TGCAGCGTTGCTCCCGCTCTAGGTTACGAGCAGTACTTC
TRBJ1-2,NA,TRBD1,TRBV18,CASSPGGQGADGYTF,TGTGCCAGCTCACCAGGGGGACAGGGGGCGGATGGCTACACCTTC
TRBJ1-1,NA,TRBD1,TRBV7-9,CASSPTGVTEAFF,TGTGCCAGCAGCCCTACAGGGGTCACTGAAGCTTTCTTT
TRBJ2-2,NA,TRBD2,TRBV6-5,CASHREAPGELFF,TGTGCCAGCCACCGGGAGGCACCCGGGGAGCTGTTTTTT
TRBJ2-7,NA,TRBD1,TRBV7-6,CASSALSGTGLYEQYF,TGTGCCAGCAGCGCCCTATCCGGGACAGGGTTATACGAGCAGTACTTC